This is a list of T cell receptor beta chains from one sample in a study of blood T cell repertoires in COVID-19. Profiling relied on immunoSEQ multiplex PCR, and the TCRdb table lists in-frame clones only, not all of them. The sample consists of tens of thousands of clones, around 84% of them appearing once. The sequenced sample consisted of peripheral blood. The receptors come from a woman between 50 and 59 years old with acute or convalescent COVID-19. CDR3s include the opening cysteine and the closing phenylalanine or tryptophan. D genes are given only for firm matches. Rows give clone size only sometimes, using once, few, many, or a class for an expanded clone.

>NA|TRBJ1-1|TRBV4-3|few
CASSQASGFTEAFF
TGCGCCAGCAGCCAAGCGTCGGGGTTCACTGAAGCTTTCTTT
>NA|TRBJ1-1|TRBV10-3|once
CAISQAGNTEAFF
TGTGCCATCAGTCAGGCGGGGAACACTGAAGCTTTCTTT
>NA|TRBJ2-7|TRBV6-5|NA
CASRGDWEDEQYF
TGTGCCAGCAGGGGGGATTGGGAGGACGAGCAGTACTTC
>NA|TRBJ1-1|TRBV29-1|NA
CSVKRTEMNTEAFF
TGCAGCGTAAAAAGGACAGAGATGAACACTGAAGCTTTCTTT
>NA|TRBJ2-7|TRBV18|NA
CASSPLPSLREEQYF
TGTGCCAGCTCACCACTCCCCAGCCTCCGGGAGGAGCAGTACTTC
>NA|TRBJ1-6|TRBV30|NA
CAWSPTLRSSYNSPLHF
TGTGCCTGGAGCCCCACCCTACGAAGCTCCTATAATTCACCCCTCCACTTT
>TRBD2|TRBJ2-7|TRBV7-8|few
CASSLVPMTSGYYEQYF
TGTGCCAGCAGCTTAGTGCCCATGACTAGCGGGTACTACGAGCAGTACTTC
>TRBD1|TRBJ1-1|TRBV7-3|NA
CASSLLTGAEAFF
TGTGCCAGCAGCTTATTGACAGGGGCTGAAGCTTTCTTT
>NA|TRBJ1-1|TRBV18|NA
CASNSLGGNTEAFF
TGTGCCAGCAACTCCTTAGGGGGGAACACTGAAGCTTTCTTT
>TRBD1|TRBJ2-3|TRBV9|once
CASSAQQGHTDTQYF
TGTGCCAGCAGCGCCCAACAGGGGCACACAGATACGCAGTATTTT
>NA|TRBJ1-1|TRBV6-5|NA
CASSYYAGLNTEAFF
TGTGCCAGCAGTTACTACGCGGGCCTGAACACTGAAGCTTTCTTT
>NA|TRBJ1-2|TRBV18|NA
CASSPQEGGKYGYTF
TGTGCCAGCTCACCACAGGAGGGAGGGAAGTACGGCTACACCTTC
>NA|TRBJ1-2|TRBV30|NA
CAWSVSIQGNGYTF
TGTGCCTGGAGTGTTTCCATCCAGGGGAATGGCTACACCTTC
>NA|TRBJ1-4|TRBV7-2|NA
CASSLGGGFGVNEKLFF
TGTGCCAGCAGCTTAGGAGGCGGTTTCGGGGTGAATGAAAAACTGTTTTTT
>TRBD2|TRBJ2-1|TRBV5-4|NA
CASSPSGTDYNEQFF
TGTGCCAGCAGCCCTAGCGGGACCGACTACAATGAGCAGTTCTTC
>NA|TRBJ1-1|TRBV5-1|NA
CASSLTGVNTEAFF
TGCGCCAGCAGCTTAACCGGGGTGAACACTGAAGCTTTCTTT
>NA|TRBJ1-5|TRBV3-1/TRBV3-2|NA
CASSQGRWNQPQHF
TGTGCCAGCAGCCAAGGCAGGTGGAATCAGCCCCAGCATTTT
>TRBD2|TRBJ2-7|TRBV7-8|once
CASSRHPGDKREAEGTSGRYEQYF
TGTGCCAGCAGCCGTCACCCGGGGGACAAAAGAGAAGCTGAAGGGACTAGCGGGAGATACGAGCAGTACTTC
>NA|TRBJ1-2|TRBV6-5|NA
CATKPPQGPGYGYTF
TGTGCCACCAAACCGCCTCAGGGTCCAGGCTATGGCTACACCTTC
>NA|TRBJ2-1|TRBV9|NA
CASSRIAAGNEQFF
TGTGCCAGCAGCAGGATAGCGGCGGGAAATGAGCAGTTCTTC
>TRBD2|TRBJ2-1|TRBV13|NA
CASSRVAGAYNEQFF
TGTGCCAGCAGCCGAGTAGCGGGGGCCTACAATGAGCAGTTCTTC
>NA|TRBJ2-2|TRBV7-3|NA
CASSLISRGARGTGELFF
TGTGCCAGCAGCTTAATTTCCCGGGGGGCCAGGGGAACCGGGGAGCTGTTTTTT
>NA|TRBJ2-7|TRBV27|NA
CASSPDRPLGQYF
TGTGCCAGCAGTCCAGACAGGCCCTTGGGGCAGTACTTC
>NA|TRBJ2-7|TRBV9|NA
CASSVAVDSTYEQYF
TGTGCCAGCAGCGTAGCTGTGGACAGTACCTACGAGCAGTACTTC
>NA|TRBJ2-6|TRBV6-5|NA
CASRGPGANVLTF
TGTGCCAGCAGGGGGCCTGGGGCCAACGTCCTGACTTTC
>NA|TRBJ2-1|TRBV28|NA
CASSFQVTPAQSHEQFF
TGTGCCAGCAGTTTCCAGGTGACCCCCGCTCAGTCCCATGAGCAGTTCTTC
>NA|TRBJ1-1|TRBV30|NA
CAWAIPGGNTEAFF
TGTGCCTGGGCGATTCCGGGGGGCAATACTGAAGCTTTCTTT
>TRBD1|TRBJ1-1|TRBV4-2|NA
CASSQGTGTVNTEAFF
TGTGCCAGCAGCCAGGGGACAGGGACAGTGAACACTGAAGCTTTCTTT
>NA|TRBJ2-1|TRBV30|NA
CAWKPGQGGSGRPYNEQFF
TGTGCCTGGAAACCTGGACAGGGGGGAAGCGGGAGGCCCTACAATGAGCAGTTCTTC
>NA|TRBJ2-1|TRBV19|NA
CASTQPGQGNEQFF
TGTGCCAGTACTCAACCAGGGCAGGGGAATGAGCAGTTCTTC
>NA|TRBJ2-1|TRBV4-3|NA
CASSQDMSGVYNEQFF
TGCGCCAGCAGCCAAGATATGAGCGGTGTGTACAATGAGCAGTTCTTC
>NA|TRBJ2-2|TRBV29-1|NA
CSVDSWNTGELFF
TGCAGCGTTGACAGTTGGAACACCGGGGAGCTGTTTTTT
>NA|TRBJ1-1|TRBV5-1|NA
CASSLQIPAGTLRTEAFF
TGCGCCAGCAGTCTGCAGATACCGGCCGGGACACTTCGGACTGAAGCTTTCTTT